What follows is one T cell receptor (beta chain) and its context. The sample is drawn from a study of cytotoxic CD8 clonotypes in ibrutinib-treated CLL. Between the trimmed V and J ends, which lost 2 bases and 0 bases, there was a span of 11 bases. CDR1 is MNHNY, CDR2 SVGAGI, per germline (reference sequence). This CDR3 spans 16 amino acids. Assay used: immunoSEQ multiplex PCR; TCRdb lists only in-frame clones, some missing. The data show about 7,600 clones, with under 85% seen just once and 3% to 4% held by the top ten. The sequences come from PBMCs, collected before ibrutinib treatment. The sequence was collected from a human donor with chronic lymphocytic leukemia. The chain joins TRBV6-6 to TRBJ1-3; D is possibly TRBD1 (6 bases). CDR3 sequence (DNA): TGTGCCAGCAGTTACCCAAGACAGGACTCTGGAAACACCATATATTTT. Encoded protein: CASSYPRQDSGNTIYF.